What follows is one T cell receptor beta chain and its context. Trimming pared 7 bases from V and 4 bases from J, leaving 13 bases between. This CDR3 has 13 residues. Germline lookup yields CDR1 MNHEY and CDR2 SVGAGI. Measured with immunoSEQ multiplex PCR; TCRdb has only the in-frame clones, and not every one. Here the sample spans about 180,000 clones, 85% to 95% being singletons. This record belongs to a study of control samples from healthy donors and cancer patients. This TCR derives from a man aged 30 to 39 in good health. The V call is TRBV6-5, the J call TRBJ2-5, with D possibly being TRBD2 (7 bases). What was sequenced was blood. The CDR3 sequence is CASKTGGRETQYF. CDR3 coding DNA: TGTGCCAGCAAGACGGGGGGCCGAGAGACCCAGTACTTC.